The subject of this entry is one T cell receptor beta chain. Its antigen has not been determined. These data come from a study of synovial regulatory T cells in juvenile arthritis (dated by TCRdb to about 2015). Study-level background: Among the sequenced patients, a few were classified as therapy-naive, methotrexate plus infliximab was given to one, methotrexate was given to five or six, and treatment information was unavailable for one. The study compared the TCRbeta CDR3 repertoires of blood iaTreg cells, other blood Treg cells and synovial fluid Treg cells taken from matched patient samples. Effector T cell subsets were also sequenced in this cohort for comparisons, but the Treg dataset alone covers only blood and synovial fluid Treg cells. Treg and Teff subsets from eleven to twelve JIA patients with active disease were included in the TCR repertoire comparisons.

Summary of the overall study and its limitations: Across patients, iaTreg TCR repertoires were largely private, and these iaTreg repertoires partially overlapped with synovial Teff and blood CPL repertoires. Synovial Treg cells shared more CDR3 sequences with iaTreg cells than with other blood Treg cells; Chao-Jaccard similarity confirmed closer relation. TCR diversity was lower in blood iaTreg cells than in other blood Treg cells, which is consistent with antigen-driven expansion.

The library was prepared using the immunoSEQ multiplex PCR assay. TCRbeta CDR3 sequencing was carried out by Adaptive Biotechnologies. Concerning the study's data processing: Repertoire similarity used the Chao-modified Jaccard index and median clonotype overlap from 200 random subsamples at equal sample size. The similarity analyses were based on either productive nucleotide sequences or amino acid sequences translated in silico. To compare repertoires, the researchers applied hierarchical clustering with single linkage as well as t-SNE, based on Chao-modified Jaccard distances. After normalising for sample size, the researchers measured repertoire diversity with the Renyi index across a range of alpha values. TCRdb's version of the immuneACCESS table is confined to in-frame rearrangements and falls short of the full clone set. An unresolved V gene accounts for under half of the shortfall where checked; the remainder is of unknown origin. V and J calls and clone size are as listed in that table; D and trimming were resolved from the DNA. This sample's table lists roughly 8,000 clones. About 1.8% of the sample is in the top ten clones.

TCR repertoires were obtained from 11 juvenile idiopathic arthritis patients with active disease who had not reached inactive disease, of whom 3 were polyarticular and 8 were oligoarticular. A median age of around 10 years (range roughly 2.1-22.9) and a median disease duration of around seven years (range 0.2-19.1) were recorded for the TCR-sequenced patients. Samples for TCR repertoire analysis came from two centres in Italy. Peripheral blood mononuclear cells were isolated by Histopaque-1077 density gradient and cryopreserved in around 90% FCS with roughly 10% DMSO. The sequence was obtained from a donor between 2 and 29 years old with juvenile idiopathic arthritis. The sequencing input was Treg cells from blood. In light of the paper, this sample's cell subset or site label describes: remaining (HLA-DR-negative) circulating blood Treg cells.

The CDR3 region has the sequence CASSYHLAGVGTQYF. In this chain, TRBV6-5 is recombined with TRBJ2-3; TCRdb calls TRBD2, which cannot be checked without DNA. CDR1 and CDR2, per the germline V gene, are MNHEY and SVGAGI. The CDR3, cysteine through phenylalanine, is 15 amino acids long. No DNA sequence was recorded.